These 15 T cell receptor beta chains originate from one sample sequenced in a study of OX40 agonist ivuxolimab in advanced cancers. Generated by immunoSEQ multiplex PCR, the TCRdb table keeps only in-frame clones and is missing some. The sample shows 70,000 to 95,000 clones, about 81% of them seen only once. The sequences come from CD4+ or CD8+ T cells sorted from blood, collected in a trial of the OX40 agonist ivuxolimab. All receptors derive from an adult with an advanced solid tumor such as melanoma, head and neck, liver or kidney cancer.

The chain employs TRBV6-5 and TRBJ1-2; D not certain. This CDR3 contains 15 residues. CDR1 MNHEY and CDR2 SVGAGI come from the germline V gene. Trimming stripped 1 base from V and 1 base from J, with 10 bases between. CDR3 in amino acids: CASSYWRDHNYGYTF. Here the CDR3 DNA reads TGTGCCAGCAGTTACTGGAGGGATCATAACTATGGCTACACCTTC.

This chain joins TRBV5-8 and TRBJ1-5; no firm D call. Trimming took off 0 bases at V and 7 bases at J, with 20 bases between the two ends. CDR1 and CDR2 from the germline V gene are SGHTS and YDEGEE. CDR3 size: 17 residues. CDR3 residues: CASSLVDTLPSRQPQHF. CDR3 coding DNA: TGTGCCAGCAGCTTGGTGGATACCCTCCCCAGCAGGCAGCCCCAGCATTTT. Together with reference TRBV5-8 and TRBJ1-5, the CDR3 gives the full variable domain: EAGVTQSPTHLIKTRGQQATLRCSPISGHTSVYWYQQALGLGLQFLLWYDEGEERNRGNFPPRFSGRQFPNYSSELNVNALELEDSALYLCASSLVDTLPSRQPQHFGDGTRLSIL.

V and J are TRBV4-3 and TRBJ2-1, with TRBD2 matching 8 bases. The CDR3 extends over 15 amino acids. V shed 5 bases, J shed 0 bases, and the junction held 3 bases outside the gene matches. Per the germline V gene, CDR1 is LGHNA and CDR2 is YSLEER. CDR3 residues: CASSSGTSSYNEQFF. For the CDR3, the DNA is TGCGCCAGCAGCTCCGGGACTAGCTCCTACAATGAGCAGTTCTTC.

The V call is TRBV7-2, the J call TRBJ1-1; D not certain. CDR1 and CDR2 (germline): SGHTA, FQGNSA. V lost 1 base, J lost 4 bases, and 13 bases lay in between. This CDR3 comprises 15 residues. The CDR3 loop reads CASSLEVYDSTEAFF. The CDR3, as DNA: TGTGCCAGCAGCTTAGAAGTCTATGATAGCACTGAAGCTTTCTTT.

The chain employs TRBV10-2 and TRBJ1-2, with D perhaps TRBD1 (5 bases). Trimming removed 0 bases at V and 1 base at J, with 9 bases between. Germline CDR1 reads WSHSY; CDR2 reads SAAADI. The CDR3 totals 15 residues. The CDR3 loop is CASSESGLYNYGYTF. Written as DNA, the CDR3 is TGCGCCAGCAGTGAGTCGGGGCTTTATAACTATGGCTACACCTTC.

This clone was counted a single time. The J gene is TRBJ1-1, the V gene TRBV5-5; D unresolved. Germline-derived CDR1 and CDR2 are SGHKS and YYEKEE (reference sequence). Trimming took off 0 bases at V and 5 bases at J, with 5 bases between the two ends. The CDR3 has 12 residues. The CDR3 nucleotides read TGTGCCAGCAGCTTGGGGGTGACTGAAGCTTTCTTT. Translated, it gives CASSLGVTEAFF.

Only a few counts were recorded for this clone. The gene calls are TRBV19 and TRBJ1-4; TRBD1 matches 7 bases. V dropped 6 bases and J dropped 8; count of bases not matched to a gene: 9. The germline gives CDR1 LNHDA, CDR2 SQIVND (reference sequence). The CDR3 consists of 14 residues. The CDR3 region is CASSTTGSGEKLFF. DNA for the CDR3: TGTGCCAGTAGCACGACAGGGAGTGGGGAAAAACTGTTTTTT.

The chain carries TRBV6-1 and TRBJ2-3; D gene unclear. V was pared by 4 bases and J by 4 bases, with 12 bases between. The length of the CDR3 is 14 residues. Germline V lookup: CDR1 MNHNS, CDR2 SASEGT. The CDR3 bases are TGTGCCAGCAGTGGAGAGCAAGGCCCAGATACGCAGTATTTT. Protein sequence: CASSGEQGPDTQYF.

V usage is TRBV5-6 and J usage is TRBJ1-2, with TRBD1 matching 10 bases. Germline trimming cut 3 bases from V and 7 bases from J; bases unmatched to any gene: 6. The CDR3 extends over 14 amino acids. Germline V CDR1 and CDR2: SGHDT, YYEEEE. The CDR3 region is CASSSTGGASGYTF. CDR3 DNA sequence: TGTGCCAGCAGCTCGACAGGGGGCGCGTCTGGCTACACCTTC.

This CDR3 is CASSFRLAGGRDEQFF. The DNA of the CDR3 is TGTGCCAGCAGCTTCCGACTAGCGGGAGGACGTGATGAGCAGTTCTTC. This sequence joins TRBV7-2 and TRBJ2-1; TRBD2 matches 13 bases. Germline CDR1 is SGHTA and CDR2 is FQGNSA. J gave up 8 bases and V 3 bases, and 7 bases lay outside the gene matches. The CDR3 totals 16 residues.

This chain joins TRBV15 and TRBJ1-5; D gene unclear. V was cut by 0 bases and J by 7 bases, with 13 bases left in between. CDR3 length: 15 residues. Germline V gene data show CDR1 as LNHNV and CDR2 as YYDKDF (reference sequence). The CDR3 coding sequence is TGTGCCACCAGCAGAGATCCCCGGGGAGGGCAGCCCCAGCATTTT. This sequence encodes CATSRDPRGGQPQHF.

This chain links TRBV28 with TRBJ2-7; D unresolved. CDR3 length: 14 residues. Germline lookup yields CDR1 MDHEN and CDR2 SYDVKM. V was pared by 5 bases and J by 3 bases, with 14 bases between. Here the CDR3 DNA reads TGTGCCAGCAGTGGAGTCTTCCAGAGCTACGAGCAGTACTTC. Amino acids: CASSGVFQSYEQYF.

This clone was observed a single time. The chain combines TRBV6-6 with TRBJ2-3; D may be TRBD2 (5 bases). Trimming left V 2 bases short and J 2 bases short, with 14 bases between. Germline lookup yields CDR1 MNHNY and CDR2 SVGAGI (reference sequence). The CDR3 contains 16 residues. CDR3 amino acids: CASSYRPGRSTDTQYF. The CDR3 bases are TGTGCCAGCAGTTACCGCCCGGGGAGATCCACAGATACGCAGTATTTT.

The chain joins TRBV7-9 to TRBJ1-3, with 7 bases lining up with TRBD1. The CDR3 has 16 residues. V gave up 7 bases and J gave up 1 base; unmatched junction bases: 10. Germline-derived CDR1 and CDR2 are SEHNR and FQNEAQ (reference sequence). The CDR3 loop is CASTRGQAGSGNTIYF. The CDR3 nucleotides read TGTGCCAGCACCAGAGGACAGGCCGGGTCTGGAAACACCATATATTTT. The whole variable domain, filled in from reference TRBV7-9 and TRBJ1-3, reads DTGVSQNPRHKITKRGQNVTFRCDPISEHNRLYWYRQTLGQGPEFLTYFQNEAQLEKSRLLSDRFSAERPKGSFSTLEIQRTEQGDSAMYLCASTRGQAGSGNTIYFGEGSWLTVV.

This chain uses TRBV5-6 with TRBJ2-3; no clear D gene. CDR3 length: 16 residues. CDR1 is SGHDT and CDR2 is YYEEEE in the germline V gene. The V end lost 5 bases, the J end lost 3 bases, and 19 bases lay between the germline ends. The CDR3 protein is CASSFLGQDETDTQYF. Here the CDR3 DNA reads TGTGCCAGCAGTTTCTTGGGTCAAGATGAGACAGATACGCAGTATTTT.